A single sample gave rise to the 2 T cell receptor beta chains below, sequenced in a study of CXCR3-negative and CXCR3-positive naive CD8 T cells (dated by TCRdb to between 2019 and 2020). Sequencing used a NextSeq 550. The Human TCR Profiling Kit (MiLaboratory) was used to prepare UMI-labeled 5' RACE TRB cDNA libraries. TCRdb reprocessed the reads and assigns one entry to each CDR3 protein sequence, leaving out DNA. The table for this sample records around 92,000 distinct CDR3 sequences. The top ten constitute over 1.5% of the sample. The sequencing input was naive CXCR3- CD8+ T cells from blood. This specimen's cell subset or site label, interpreted: CD45RO-CCR7+CD27+CD95- naive CD8+ T cells lacking CXCR3 (TNR3-). The receptors were gathered from a human donor in good health. Some clones in this sample may be carry-over from other donors' samples.

CDR3 protein: CASSSTGTGGYEQYF. The J gene is TRBJ2-7, the V gene TRBV28; without DNA, the TCRdb call of TRBD1 cannot be checked. Germline V gene lookup returns CDR1 MDHEN and CDR2 SYDVKM. There are 15 residues in the CDR3. The whole variable domain, filled in from reference TRBV28 and TRBJ2-7, reads DVKVTQSSRYLVKRTGEKVFLECVQDMDHENMFWYRQDPGLGLRLIYFSYDVKMKEKGDIPEGYSVSREKKERFSLILESASTNQTSMYLCASSSTGTGGYEQYFGPGTRLTVT.

The rearrangement uses TRBV29-1 and TRBJ2-6. Germline lookup yields CDR1 SQVTM and CDR2 ANQGSEA. CDR3 size: 13 residues. The CDR3 reads CSVVDSGANVLTF.